This TCR beta chain came from a study of shared clonotypes between healthy human individuals (dated by TCRdb to the early 2020s). The study in broad terms: The cohort included a few men and a couple of women between 18 and 49 years of age. For each donor, CD4 naive and CD4 memory were each given three plates, CD8 naive was given two plates, and CD8 memory was given one plate. Blood TCR repertoires of 5 or 6 healthy adults were deeply sequenced to estimate repertoire size and the extent of clonotype sharing between individuals. Libraries were prepared and TCR repertoires were sequenced by different laboratories using diverse techniques, in order to increase sequencing depth and limit assay-specific biases. Between about 0.9 and 8.9 billion PBMCs per donor were obtained by leukapheresis. Study-level results and caveats: Across four donors, approximately 4.9% of naive CD4, more than 3% of naive CD8, 2.3% of memory CD4, and 0.4% to 0.45% of memory CD8 clonotypes were shared. Because the study included only a small number of donors, the genetic and exposure-history diversity represented was limited. Incomplete sequencing was indicated by rarefaction of sorted-subset datasets, despite the large sequencing depth. Only blood was sampled, and tissue TCR repertoires likely differ from those in blood. Higher generation probabilities were observed for clonotypes shared by all four sorted-subset donors than for non-shared clonotypes. Naive subsets generally had larger estimated clonotype richness than memory subsets did. Based on pairwise subsampling, the degree of clonotype sharing among donors was expected to be affected by sequencing depth.

Using the deep immunoSEQ assay, multiplex PCR amplified TCR CDR3 regions from genomic DNA. Extracted genomic DNA from each cell subset was distributed evenly across all wells of several immunoSEQ 96-well plates, and each plate was treated as a replicate. For sorted subsets, 200 to 250 ng genomic DNA, equal to 25,000 to 35,000 T cell genomes, was loaded into each replicate PCR. Purified libraries were quantified with a Qubit 3.0 fluorometer, sized on a Bioanalyzer 2100, and re-quantified with the KAPA Library Quantification kit. Every immunoSEQ 96-well plate was sequenced on a dedicated single-read 150-cycle Illumina NextSeq 550 flow cell. Per the original workflow: The immunoSEQ output contained only junctional sequences without quality scores, so filtering could not match that applied to full-length reads. Sequences were annotated with PyIR, a Python wrapper for IgBLAST v1.9, using IMGT germline references to assign V/J genes and CDR3. Any read was removed if the V/J assignment was weak (E-value above 1e-6), the CDR3 was missing, or the read contained stop codons, out-of-frame junctions, or ambiguous translated residues. V3J clonotypes were defined as sequences sharing the same inferred V gene, J gene, and CDR3 amino acid sequence. To compute the percentage overlap between repertoires, the number of shared unique clonotypes was divided by the size of the smaller repertoire. Richness of each repertoire was evaluated using RTK rarefaction, the Chao1 estimator, and Recon v2.1 estimates of unobserved clonotypes. Generation probabilities were computed with OLGA for all TCRbeta clonotypes obtained by the gDNA method from several donors. Entries here come from immuneACCESS through TCRdb and include only in-frame sequences with V and J called. Some clones fail to appear in such tables; in the studies checked, an unresolved V gene covers under half of the shortfall, and the cause of the remainder is unknown. The V and J calls and the clone size are those of that table, but D and trimming were determined from the DNA. The sample includes more than 2 million clones, with almost 96% observed a single time. The biggest ten clones account for roughly 0.13% of the sample.

The donors were healthy, HIV-negative adults with no recently reported acute infections or vaccinations. Every donor was a Caucasian adult residing in Nashville, Tennessee, USA. CD4+ T cells were enriched through magnetic negative selection, after which naive cells were positively selected on CD45RA and the remaining negative fraction served as the memory subset. Blood was collected by leukapheresis, and PBMCs were isolated by Ficoll-Histopaque density gradient centrifugation and then cryopreserved in liquid nitrogen vapor phase. Purity and quantity of every magnetically sorted T cell population were checked by analytical flow cytometry. Each sorted fraction had its genomic DNA isolated and then quantified by UV absorbance on a Nanodrop 2000c. Per the germline V gene, SGHTA is the CDR1 and FQGNSA is the CDR2. The V end gives up 3 bases and the J end 2 bases, leaving 6 bases in the junction not matched to a gene. The CDR3 measures 16 amino acids from cysteine to phenylalanine. The only DNA kept is the CDR3, 48 bases in frame from the first base.

Turning to this clone: What this receptor recognizes is not known. Base quality data are lacking; no much larger clone is found one base away.

Recombination joined TRBV7-2 with TRBJ1-4; 7 central nucleotides agree with TRBD1. Material for sequencing was naive CD4+ T cells sorted from blood. Reading the label with the study, this specimen's cell subset or site is: CD45RA+ positively selected. The receptor's source is a man between 18 and 29 years old in good health. The CDR3 reads as follows: CASSLNRGGTNEKLFF. The DNA is as follows: TGTGCCAGCAGCTTGAACAGGGGAGGGACTAATGAAAAACTGTTTTTT. With all but the CDR3 taken from the reference TRBV7-2 and TRBJ1-4 genes, the full variable domain is: GAGVSQSPSNKVTEKGKDVELRCDPISGHTALYWYRQSLGQGLEFLIYFQGNSAPDKSGLPSDRFSAERTGGSVSTLTIQRTQQEDSAVYLCASSLNRGGTNEKLFFGSGTQLSVL.